Described below is a single TCR beta chain sequence and its context. Its antigen is not yet known. Base qualities are not recorded, but no much larger clone differs from it by a single base. Trimming accounts for 4 bases at V and 6 bases at J, while the number of junction bases matched to no gene is 10. In the germline V gene (reference sequence), CDR1 corresponds to LNHDA and CDR2 to SQIVND. The CDR3 holds 15 amino acids from the cysteine to the phenylalanine. The sequence is cut down to CDR3 DNA, 45 bases in frame from base 1. TCRbeta CDR3 regions were amplified from genomic DNA using the immunoSEQ Assay, a bias-controlled multiplex PCR. The source study handled its data this way. Nucleated cell counts per sample were estimated from amplification of reference gene primers within the assay. Sequence reads were collapsed and filtered to measure the absolute abundance of every unique TCRbeta CDR3 rearrangement. For each sample, productive Simpson clonality was calculated as the square root of Simpson's diversity index across productive rearrangements. What TCRdb holds here is the immuneACCESS table cut down to in-frame rearrangements. Part of the clones is not present; checked against another copy, under half of the missing clones reflect an unresolved V gene, and the others are unexplained. V and J calls and clone size are given by that table; D and trimming were obtained from the DNA. The sample table contains some 220,000 clones; only one count was recorded for less than 90% of them. In total, the top ten clones hold about 2.6% of the sample.

The source of the sample is a study of blood T cell repertoires in COVID-19 (dated by TCRdb to about 2020). Looking at the study overall: Samples from collaborators originated in the United States, Italy and Spain and spanned both the acute and convalescent phases of COVID-19. Nearly every sample came with metadata listing a de-identified subject ID, COVID-19 status, age in years and sex. A freely available public database, intended as a resource for researchers studying the immune response to SARS-CoV-2, is where the repertoires were released. Samples were obtained from the ongoing ImmuneRACE study (first 160 participants) and from approximately 1,200 subjects provided by 6 global collaborators. Subjects who had been exposed to COVID-19, were actively infected with it, or had recovered from it provided the deeply sampled blood TCRbeta repertoires that made up the dataset. The material from the prospective study consisted of cDNA or gDNA derived from T cells, B-cell-depleted T cells, or PBMCs. Where HLA class I and class II types were available, the types were taken from metadata supplied by the sample provider, not from assay-based typing.

Participants in the prospective study were enrolled through a virtual design, were aged 18 to 89 years, and lived in roughly 26 United States geographic areas. In the prospective study, cohorts were assigned on the basis of participant-reported clinical history obtained from a screening survey and a study questionnaire. Recovered participants in ImmuneRACE Cohort 3 were defined as having two consecutive negative NP/OP PCR tests, clearance from a healthcare professional, or resolution of symptoms. In the prospective study, mobile phlebotomists collected whole blood, serum and a nasopharyngeal or oropharyngeal swab from each participant. Additional blood draws and questionnaires over an approximately two-month period could optionally be provided by prospective study participants. Blood samples from the prospective study were shipped frozen or at room temperature prior to DNA extraction. General conclusions and limits of the study: The quantity of clinical and demographic metadata differed by source and by participant and was supplied without curation.

This clonotype originated in a woman aged 25-40 years who had recovered from COVID-19. The V gene is TRBV19 and the J gene is TRBJ1-2, with TRBD1 matching 8 junction bases. The sequencing sample was made of PBMCs or T cells enriched from blood (not recorded which). The DNA reads TGTGCCAGTAGTACATTCGGGACAGGTACGCATGGCTACACCTTC. Protein translation: CASSTFGTGTHGYTF.